The clone carrying this TCR beta chain has a count of ten or more. The V gene's germline CDR1 is KGHSH and CDR2 LQKENI. The CDR3 consists of 11 residues. V was shortened by 6 bases and J by 12 bases, with 12 bases between the two germline ends. Time point of the sample: patch test 1, 2 weeks after DPC sensitization. Described treatment: therapeutic diphenylcyclopropenone sensitization with weekly scalp DPC. Participating donors were patients with alopecia, aged 18 to 70 years, considered appropriate candidates for DPC. This entry is derived from a study of human T cells and chemical hapten exposure. On the study more broadly: Epicutaneous patch tests delivered 0.01% DPC to the upper back, with evaluation at 6 days. Variability of per-sample TCR yields stemmed mainly from small differences in pooled library volume.

TCRdb reanalysed the RACE reads using MiXCR and keeps one entry per CDR3 protein. The sample carries around 340,000 distinct CDR3 sequences, approximately 6.3% recorded once. The rearrangement links TRBV18 to TRBJ1-3; D remains ambiguous. This sample comprised whole blood, obtained in connection with sensitization to the hapten diphenylcyclopropenone (DPC). The TCR originated in a woman under 30 with alopecia areata. Some clones in this sample may be carry-over from other donors' samples. The CDR3 region is CASSLRDDIYF. In DNA form, the CDR3 reads TGTGCCAGCTCCCTTCGGGATGACATATATTTT.